This note documents a single TCR beta chain sequence. Its specificity is not known. This sample is drawn from a study of shared clonotypes between healthy human individuals. Overall study findings and caveats: A handful of donors shared 4.5% to 6.5% of their naive CD4 clonotypes.

Samples underwent the assay at deep level. Evenly divided among several immunoSEQ plates was the genomic DNA of each subset. Produced via immunoSEQ multiplex PCR; TCRdb's table is partial and in-frame only. The table includes about 2.4 million clones, approximately 93% detected once. V shed 6 bases and J shed 2 bases, with 9 bases lying between them. The CDR3 is 13 residues long. Germline CDR1 reads MDHEN; CDR2 reads SYDVKM. Both subsets, CD45RA+ naive and CD45RA-negative memory, were split from the CD4+ cells. The sequence was collected from a man younger than 30 in good health. Some clones in this sample may be carry-over from other donors' samples. Material for sequencing was naive CD4+ T cells from PBMCs. The subset: CD45RA+ positively selected. The J gene is TRBJ2-3, the V gene TRBV28; the D is unclear. The CDR3 DNA reads as TGTGCCAGCAGGGTGGATCCCACAGATACGCAGTATTTT. It codes for CASRVDPTDTQYF.